This entry describes one T cell receptor (beta chain). Profiling relied on immunoSEQ multiplex PCR, and the TCRdb table lists in-frame clones only, not all of them. The sample carries about 51,000 clones, roughly 87% recorded once. This sample is drawn from a study of control samples from healthy donors and cancer patients. V lost 3 bases to trimming and J lost 2 bases; unmatched junction nucleotides: 7. The CDR3 totals 15 residues. Germline loops: CDR1 SGHNT, CDR2 YYREEE (reference sequence). The TCR originated in a man aged 35-49 years with colorectal cancer. Material: PBMCs. The genes are TRBV5-4 and TRBJ2-5, with TRBD2 matching 7 bases. The CDR3 reads CASSSVGLDQETQYF. Here the CDR3 DNA reads TGTGCCAGCAGCTCGGTAGGACTAGATCAAGAGACCCAGTACTTC.